A single sample is the source of the 17 T cell receptor beta chains below, sequenced in a study of graft-versus-host responses after intestinal transplantation. Antigen specificity for these receptors is unknown. Data came from immunoSEQ multiplex PCR; TCRdb stores just in-frame clones and leaves some out. Of under 100,000 clones listed, 90% to 95% are singletons. Specimen: unstimulated CD8+ T cells sorted from spleen or lymph node cells, collected before transplant. The receptors here all came from a human donor who was the organ donor for an intestinal transplant.

The J gene is TRBJ2-5, the V gene TRBV27; D gene ambiguous. The DNA matches TRBJ2-7 better at its end, which makes the J call doubtful. There are 11 residues in the CDR3. Per germline, CDR1 MNHEY and CDR2 SMNVEV (reference sequence). CDR3 in amino acids: CASSSSYEQYF. Written as DNA, the CDR3 is TGTGCCAGCAGTTCGTCCTACGAGCAGTACTTC.

V is TRBV27 and J is TRBJ2-1; a weak D match, TRBD1 (7 bases). Germline V gene sequence: CDR1 MNHEY, CDR2 SMNVEV (reference sequence). The CDR3 is made up of 15 amino acids. Trimming stripped 5 bases from V and 4 bases from J, with 15 bases between. The CDR3 loop is CASSRRGDRYNEQFF. CDR3 coding DNA: TGTGCCAGCAGTAGAAGGGGGGACAGATACAATGAGCAGTTCTTC.

Note on this clone: The junction does not match germline at one end; this may be a read error. The chain links TRBV7-7 to TRBJ2-3, with D unclear. Germline V gives CDR1 SSHAT, CDR2 FNYEAQ (reference sequence). This CDR3 contains 17 residues. As DNA, the CDR3 is TGTGCTAGCAGCCCGACACCGGTAATATCCAGCACAGATACGCAGTATTTT. Its translation: CASSPTPVISSTDTQYF.

The CDR3 nucleotides read TGTGCCAGCCTCTCCTACAATGAGCAGTTCTTC. This encodes CASLSYNEQFF. This rearrangement joins TRBV27 to TRBJ2-1; D is ambiguous. The CDR3 is 11 residues long. Germline V lookup: CDR1 MNHEY, CDR2 SMNVEV (reference sequence). The V and J ends lost 8 bases and 0 bases respectively, with 2 bases between them.

J is TRBJ1-1 and V is TRBV18; no definite D call. V shed 3 bases and J shed 0 bases, with 14 bases lying between them. Per germline, CDR1 KGHSH and CDR2 LQKENI. This CDR3 region has 16 residues. This chain's CDR3 is CASSPYGIDMNTEAFF. The CDR3 bases are TGTGCCAGCTCACCGTACGGGATTGATATGAACACTGAAGCTTTCTTT.

This sequence joins TRBV6-6 and TRBJ1-5; tentatively, D is TRBD1 (6 bases). V dropped 8 bases and J dropped 8 bases, with 13 bases sitting between them. Per germline, CDR1 MNHNY and CDR2 SVGAGI (reference sequence). CDR3 length equals 12 residues. The CDR3 loop reads CASGGRTKPQHF. In DNA, the CDR3 is TGTGCCAGCGGGGGCCGGACAAAGCCCCAGCATTTT.

This chain joins TRBV27 and TRBJ2-7, with D possibly being TRBD1 (6 bases). The germline V and J ends were trimmed by 6 bases and 4 bases, with 13 bases remaining between them. The germline V gene encodes CDR1 MNHEY and CDR2 SMNVEV (reference sequence). This CDR3 has 13 residues. The CDR3 protein is CASSLSGQYEQYF. CDR3 DNA: TGTGCCAGCAGCCTCTCTGGACAGTACGAGCAGTACTTC.

In this sample, this clone turned up once. CDR3 DNA: TGTGCCAGCAGCGCTCCCCCCGGGACAGAAGGAAACACCATATATTTT. Amino acid sequence: CASSAPPGTEGNTIYF. The V call is TRBV9, the J call TRBJ1-3; 7 bases are a match to TRBD1. Trimming took 3 bases from V and 4 from J; bases not matched to a gene: 10. The CDR3 sequence is 16 residues long. CDR1 is SGDLS and CDR2 is YYNGEE in the germline V gene.

This chain's CDR3 is CASSLTGQGYEQYF. DNA of the CDR3: TGTGCCAGCAGTTTAACAGGCCAGGGGTACGAGCAGTACTTC. V and J are TRBV28 and TRBJ2-7, with D possibly matching TRBD1 (6 bases). Trimming shortened V by 2 bases and J by 4 bases, and 12 bases separated the two germline ends. The CDR3 loop spans 14 amino acids. Germline V gene data show CDR1 as MDHEN and CDR2 as SYDVKM.

The CDR3 sequence is CASKFGAGTGNTEAFF. Here the CDR3 DNA reads TGTGCCAGCAAATTCGGAGCGGGGACAGGAAACACTGAAGCTTTCTTT. V gene TRBV27 combines with J gene TRBJ1-1, with 8 bases matching TRBD1. J lost 2 bases, V lost 7 bases, and 12 bases had no gene match. Looked up from germline, CDR1 is MNHEY and CDR2 is SMNVEV (reference sequence). This CDR3 spans 16 amino acids.

This clone has just one count. V and J are TRBV7-9 and TRBJ2-5, with 8 bases lining up with TRBD1. The junction had 1 base not matched to a gene; V was cut back by 0 bases and J by 4 bases. Germline V CDR1 and CDR2: SEHNR, FQNEAQ (reference sequence). CDR3 size: 14 residues. CDR3 in DNA: TGTGCCAGCAGCTTAGCCGGACAGGGAGAGACCCAGTACTTC. It is translated as CASSLAGQGETQYF.

The J gene is TRBJ2-3, the V gene TRBV7-9, with TRBD2 as a possible D gene (5 bases). The CDR3 loop spans 14 amino acids. Trimming stripped 3 bases from V and 4 bases from J, with 11 bases between. CDR1 and CDR2 from the germline V gene are SEHNR and FQNEAQ (reference sequence). The CDR3 is CASSLVSVADTQYF. The CDR3 region has the DNA TGTGCCAGCAGCTTGGTTAGCGTTGCAGATACGCAGTATTTT. The variable domain in full, completed from reference TRBV7-9 and TRBJ2-3, reads DTGVSQNPRHKITKRGQNVTFRCDPISEHNRLYWYRQTLGQGPEFLTYFQNEAQLEKSRLLSDRFSAERPKGSFSTLEIQRTEQGDSAMYLCASSLVSVADTQYFGPGTRLTVL.

The V and J genes are TRBV4-2 and TRBJ2-3; TRBD2 might be the D (5 bases). This CDR3 region has 15 residues. Germline CDR1 LGHNA, CDR2 YNFKEQ. V was pared by 1 base and J by 3 bases, with 11 bases between. The CDR3 coding sequence is TGTGCCAGCAGCCAAGGCCGTGGCGGGACAGATACGCAGTATTTT. It encodes CASSQGRGGTDTQYF.

This chain connects TRBV9 to TRBJ2-2; 7 nucleotides match TRBD2. CDR1 is SGDLS, CDR2 YYNGEE, per germline. V gave up 0 bases and J gave up 1 base; unmatched junction bases: 6. The CDR3 consists of 17 residues. For the CDR3, the DNA is TGTGCCAGCAGCGTAGAGTCGGGGAGGGGGAACACCGGGGAGCTGTTTTTT. This gives the protein CASSVESGRGNTGELFF.

This chain connects TRBV21-1 to TRBJ2-1; the table's D call, TRBD1, was not checked against the DNA. TRBV21-1 is tagged as a pseudogene. The CDR3 has 18 residues. CDR3 sequence (DNA): TGTGCCAGCAGCATCCGGCCCGACAGGCCCTTCTCCTACAATGAGCAGTTCTTC. It encodes CASSIRPDRPFSYNEQFF.

CDR3 nucleotide sequence: TGCGCCAGCAGCCAAGATTCCGGGGGGGCCTACGAGCAGTACTTC. Its translation: CASSQDSGGAYEQYF. The chain has TRBV4-1 and TRBJ2-7; TRBD2 matches at 8 bases. The ends lost 0 bases at V and 2 bases at J; junction bases unmatched: 3. The germline gives CDR1 MGHRA, CDR2 YSYEKL. The CDR3 runs 15 residues.

The V call is TRBV12-1, the J call TRBJ2-7; the D call of TRBD2 is as the table states it, not checked on the DNA. TRBV12-1 is given as a pseudogene. This CDR3 spans 12 amino acids. The CDR3 DNA is TGTGCCAGGGGACTAGAGTTGCGCGAGCAGTACTTC. It is translated as CARGLELREQYF.